This TCR beta chain was recovered during a study of T cell responses to AZD1222 COVID-19 vaccine. Study-level results: Spike-specific TCR breadth and depth both grew after two AZD1222 doses. Among those given AZD1222, only 6 or 7 were seropositive at baseline. CD4 TCRs covered the whole spike, strongest at regions 160-218 and 743-854.

In the case of this clone: The target antigen is unknown.

Sequenced by immunoSEQ multiplex PCR; TCRdb stores in-frame clones only, minus some. The table records 100,000 to 150,000 clones, around 84% of them present only once. This clonotype was sampled from an adult in good health. The input for sequencing was peripheral blood, taken on day 0 of AZD1222 vaccination.

The DNA of the CDR3 is TGTGCCAGTAGTACTATCCCCTGGGTGGGGTCAGTCAATCAGCCCCAGCATTTT. Its protein is CASSTIPWVGSVNQPQHF. This chain uses TRBV19 with TRBJ1-5; D gene ambiguous. Germline V gene data show CDR1 as LNHDA and CDR2 as SQIVND (reference sequence). With 4 bases removed from V and 3 bases from J, the gap between germline ends came to 22 bases. The CDR3 loop spans 18 amino acids.